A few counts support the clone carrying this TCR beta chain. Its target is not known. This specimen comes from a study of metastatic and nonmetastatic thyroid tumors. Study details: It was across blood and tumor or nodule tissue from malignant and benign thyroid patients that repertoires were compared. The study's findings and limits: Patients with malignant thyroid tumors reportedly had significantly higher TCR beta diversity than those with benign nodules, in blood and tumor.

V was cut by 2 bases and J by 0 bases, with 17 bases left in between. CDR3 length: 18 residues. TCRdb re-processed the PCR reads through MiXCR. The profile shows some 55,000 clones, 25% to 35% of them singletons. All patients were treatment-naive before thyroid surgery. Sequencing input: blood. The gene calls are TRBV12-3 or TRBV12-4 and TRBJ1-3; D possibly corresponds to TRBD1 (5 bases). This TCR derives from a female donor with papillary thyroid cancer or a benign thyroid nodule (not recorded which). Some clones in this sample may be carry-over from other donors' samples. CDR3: CASSLSPWGRFSGNTIYF. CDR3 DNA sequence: TGTGCCAGCAGTTTAAGTCCGTGGGGCAGGTTCTCTGGAAACACCATATATTTT.